Each of the 30 T cell receptor beta chains below was sequenced from the same sample in a study of T-cell reconstitution after alpha-beta-depleted transplantation in children. Unique molecular identifiers were built into the TCRbeta library. One entry per CDR3 protein results from TCRdb running MiXCR on the PCR reads. The profile shows some 450,000 distinct CDR3 sequences, approximately 42% of them singletons. Specimen: PBMCs, collected before TCRalphabeta/CD19-depleted stem cell transplant. The origin of the receptors is a girl between 2 and 10 years old with aplastic anemia, due to receive a stem cell transplant.

This clonotype was seen just once. The rearrangement joins TRBV20-1 to TRBJ2-1; TRBD2 matches 10 bases. Trimming at V came to 6 bases and at J to 4 bases, leaving 3 bases not matched to a gene. The CDR3 extends over 13 amino acids. In germline, CDR1 is DFQATT, CDR2 SNEGSKA (reference sequence). CDR3 protein: CSAGTSVYNEQFF. The CDR3 region has the DNA TGCAGTGCCGGGACTAGCGTTTACAATGAGCAGTTCTTC.

This clonotype was recorded at least ten times. CDR3 coding DNA: TGTGCCAGCAGCCCCGCGTGGGCGGGAGAAACAGATACGCAGTATTTT. Translated, it gives CASSPAWAGETDTQYF. The chain is built from TRBV7-2 and TRBJ2-3; TRBD2 matches at 7 bases. The CDR3 is 16 residues long. The germline V gene encodes CDR1 SGHTA and CDR2 FQGNSA. The trim removed 5 bases at V and 3 bases at J, leaving 11 bases unmatched.

This clonotype has a handful of counts. DNA of the CDR3: TGTGCCAGCAGCACCGGGACAGGGGTCACTGAAGCTTTCTTT. It codes for CASSTGTGVTEAFF. The chain links TRBV25-1 to TRBJ1-1, with 10 bases identical to TRBD1. Trimming cost V 6 bases and J 4 bases; bases outside gene matches: 5. Germline-derived CDR1 and CDR2 are MGHDK and SYGVNS. The CDR3 covers 14 residues.

The table lists this clonotype with many counts. V usage is TRBV5-1 and J usage is TRBJ2-1; 11 nucleotides match TRBD2. This CDR3 comprises 15 residues. J gave up 6 bases and V 0 bases, and 2 bases lay outside the gene matches. Germline-derived CDR1 and CDR2 are SGHRS and YFSETQ. The CDR3 here is CASSLATSGSNEQFF. The CDR3 DNA reads as TGCGCCAGCAGCTTGGCAACTAGCGGGAGCAATGAGCAGTTCTTC.

The CDR3 bases are TGTGCCAGCAGCTTATCCTCTAGCGGGGGGCTCACAGATACGCAGTATTTT. Encoded protein: CASSLSSSGGLTDTQYF. V and J are TRBV7-9 and TRBJ2-3; TRBD2 agrees at 11 bases. V was pared by 2 bases and J by 2 bases, with 6 bases of the junction left unmatched. Per the germline V gene, CDR1 is SEHNR and CDR2 is FQNEAQ (reference sequence). The CDR3 is made up of 17 amino acids.

This rearrangement joins TRBV2 to TRBJ1-1; D ambiguous. Looked up from germline, CDR1 is SNHLY and CDR2 is FYNNEI. This CDR3 region has 12 residues. The V gene lost 10 bases and the J gene lost 2 bases, with 11 bases spanning the gap. The CDR3 nucleotides read TGTGCCACCCAAAGGGTTAACACTGAAGCTTTCTTT. Protein product: CATQRVNTEAFF.

This chain connects TRBV7-3 to TRBJ1-1; no definite D call. The CDR3 totals 15 residues. The V end was cut by 2 bases, the J end by 1 base, with 11 bases between. Germline V gene data show CDR1 as SGHTA and CDR2 as FQGTGA. The CDR3 DNA is TGTGCCAGCAGCTTAGGAGGCGGTCAGAACACTGAAGCTTTCTTT. Its protein is CASSLGGGQNTEAFF.

This chain links TRBV30 with TRBJ2-7; 8 bases align to TRBD2. V was clipped by 2 bases and J by 2 bases; unmatched bases: 5. Germline CDR1 reads GTSNPN; CDR2 reads SVGIG (reference sequence). This CDR3 is built from 14 residues. The CDR3 nucleotides read TGTGCCTGGAGTCCACCGGGAGGGGCCTACGAGCAGTACTTC. It encodes CAWSPPGGAYEQYF.

This clonotype was observed a handful of times. The V and J genes are TRBV6-1 and TRBJ2-1, with TRBD2 identical over 9 bases. This CDR3 region has 14 residues. Germline CDR1 MNHNS, CDR2 SASEGT. V trimming: 7 bases; J trimming: 10 bases; junction bases outside the gene matches: 11. The CDR3 spells CASMRGSGGTEQFF. The CDR3 DNA sequence: TGTGCCAGCATGAGGGGTAGCGGGGGAACAGAGCAGTTCTTC.

This clonotype was seen a handful of times. This chain links TRBV10-3 with TRBJ2-7, with D perhaps assigned TRBD1 or TRBD2 (5 bases each). Germline V gene lookup returns CDR1 ENHRY and CDR2 SYGVKD. The CDR3 extends over 12 amino acids. V was trimmed by 11 bases and J by 2 bases, leaving 13 bases between them. CDR3 nucleotide sequence: TGTGCCTCTGGGGACGGGACCTACGAGCAGTACTTC. This codes for CASGDGTYEQYF.

In this sample, this clonotype turned up many times. V is TRBV20-1 and J is TRBJ2-1, with 9 bases that match TRBD2. After removal of 0 bases from V and 1 base from J, the junction contained 4 bases not matched to a gene. Germline CDR1 DFQATT, CDR2 SNEGSKA (reference sequence). The CDR3 is made up of 16 amino acids. CDR3 DNA: TGCAGTGCTAGAGACGGACTAGCGCTATCCTACAATGAGCAGTTCTTC. It is translated as CSARDGLALSYNEQFF.

This clonotype was seen more than once but under ten times. The gene calls are TRBV6-5 and TRBJ1-5, with TRBD1 matching 7 bases. CDR3 size: 18 residues. J was trimmed by 0 bases and V by 2 bases; bases with no gene match: 10. Germline CDR1 reads MNHEY; CDR2 reads SVGAGI. CDR3 bases: TGTGCCAGCAGTTACGAGTTACCCACAGGGGATAGCAATCAGCCCCAGCATTTT. Translation: CASSYELPTGDSNQPQHF.

The rearrangement joins TRBV28 to TRBJ2-7; a weak D match, TRBD2 (6 bases). The germline V and J ends were trimmed by 1 base and 2 bases, with 12 bases remaining between them. This CDR3 is built from 15 residues. The germline CDR1 and CDR2 sequences are MDHEN and SYDVKM. As DNA, the CDR3 is TGTGCCAGCAGTTTATTCCGGGGGTCGGCCTACGAGCAGTACTTC. The encoded protein is CASSLFRGSAYEQYF.

This rearrangement joins TRBV7-6 to TRBJ2-7; 8 bases align to TRBD2. The length of the CDR3 is 15 residues. Losses at the gene ends were 5 bases for V and 1 base for J; bases not matched to a gene: 7. The germline CDR1 and CDR2 sequences are SGHVS and FNYEAQ. The CDR3 DNA reads TGTGCCAGCAGCCCCTTAGCGGGGCCTTCCTACGAGCAGTACTTC. It encodes CASSPLAGPSYEQYF.

Note on this clonotype: One base away lies a much larger clone, so this may be a sequencing read error. The V gene is TRBV4-3, the J gene TRBJ2-4; 9 positions agree with TRBD2. The V gene's germline CDR1 is LGHNA and CDR2 YSLEER. The CDR3 extends over 19 amino acids. CDR3 residues: CTSSQDGLAGRGSKNIQYF. Written as DNA, the CDR3 is TGCACCAGCAGCCAAGATGGGCTAGCGGGACGAGGGAGCAAAAACATTCAGTACTTC.

This clonotype was observed many times. The chain couples TRBV9 to TRBJ2-2; the match to TRBD1 covers 10 bases. With V trimmed by 3 bases and J by 5 bases, 7 bases remained unmatched. Germline CDR1 reads SGDLS; CDR2 reads YYNGEE. The CDR3 length is 16 residues. CDR3 nucleotides: TGTGCCAGCAGCGCGTGGGACAGGGGTTGGACCGGGGAGCTGTTTTTT. Its protein product is CASSAWDRGWTGELFF.

This clonotype was recorded at least ten times. The chain links TRBV7-2 to TRBJ2-1; no clear D gene. Germline values: CDR1 SGHTA, CDR2 FQGNSA. This CDR3 contains 12 residues. Trimming took off 5 bases at V and 7 bases at J, with 9 bases between the two ends. DNA for the CDR3: TGTGCCAGCAGCCCCCGTGTGAATGAGCAGTTCTTC. Protein product: CASSPRVNEQFF.

DNA for the CDR3: TGTGCCAGCAGTTACGCTACTATGAACACTGAAGCTTTCTTT. This gives the protein CASSYATMNTEAFF. The chain uses TRBV6-5 and TRBJ1-1; unclear D gene. Germline V gives CDR1 MNHEY, CDR2 SVGAGI. V lost 2 bases and J 0 bases, leaving 7 bases between the germline ends. This CDR3 has 14 amino acids.

This chain connects TRBV20-1 to TRBJ2-3, with TRBD2 matching 10 bases. CDR1 is DFQATT, CDR2 SNEGSKA, per germline (reference sequence). The V segment lost 5 bases and the J segment 1 base; nucleotides outside the gene matches: 9. The CDR3 totals 16 residues. The CDR3 coding sequence is TGCAGTGCTCCCCGAGCCGGGACTAGCGGCACAGATACGCAGTATTTT. Its translation is CSAPRAGTSGTDTQYF.

V is TRBV28 and J is TRBJ2-3, with TRBD2 matching 14 bases. V dropped 7 bases and J dropped 4; count of bases not matched to a gene: 7. Germline CDR1 and CDR2: MDHEN and SYDVKM. This CDR3 comprises 16 residues. The CDR3 loop reads CASNGLAGGRADTQYF. CDR3 DNA: TGTGCCAGCAATGGACTAGCGGGGGGACGAGCAGATACGCAGTATTTT.

The gene calls are TRBV5-1 and TRBJ2-7; 9 positions agree with TRBD2. The length of the CDR3 is 15 residues. Germline V CDR1 and CDR2: SGHRS, YFSETQ. Trimming took 1 base from V and 6 from J; bases not matched to a gene: 8. CDR3 amino acids: CASSLSGTSRIEQYF. In DNA, the CDR3 is TGCGCCAGCAGCTTGTCCGGGACTAGCAGAATCGAGCAGTACTTC.

The chain employs TRBV28 and TRBJ2-1, with 10 nucleotides matching TRBD1. The CDR3 loop spans 18 amino acids. Germline V gene lookup returns CDR1 MDHEN and CDR2 SYDVKM. V lost 4 bases to trimming and J lost 7 bases; unmatched junction nucleotides: 16. CDR3 region: CASSSVPGQGISKNEQFF. The CDR3, as DNA: TGTGCCAGCAGTTCCGTACCGGGACAGGGGATAAGTAAGAATGAGCAGTTCTTC. The whole variable domain, filled in from reference TRBV28 and TRBJ2-1, reads DVKVTQSSRYLVKRTGEKVFLECVQDMDHENMFWYRQDPGLGLRLIYFSYDVKMKEKGDIPEGYSVSREKKERFSLILESASTNQTSMYLCASSSVPGQGISKNEQFFGPGTRLTVL.

As DNA, the CDR3 is TGTGCCAGCAGTTTAAGGGCAGGGCCTCGCGACGAGCAGTACTTC. As protein: CASSLRAGPRDEQYF. The rearrangement joins TRBV27 to TRBJ2-7; perhaps TRBD1 as D (5 bases). V lost 2 bases, J lost 5 bases, and 16 bases lay in between. The CDR3 sequence is 15 residues long. CDR1 is MNHEY and CDR2 is SMNVEV in the germline V gene (reference sequence).

This clonotype has at least ten counts. CDR3 DNA sequence: TGCGCCAGCAGCTTGGATGTTGTTGGACAGGGGTATACCGGGGAGCTGTTTTTT. This sequence encodes CASSLDVVGQGYTGELFF. V is TRBV5-1 and J is TRBJ2-2, with TRBD1 matching over 9 bases. The CDR3 has 18 residues. V was clipped by 0 bases and J by 5 bases; unmatched bases: 11. From germline, CDR1 is SGHRS and CDR2 YFSETQ.

Many counts were recorded for this clonotype. This chain links TRBV5-6 with TRBJ2-5; no definite D call. The length of the CDR3 is 13 residues. The ends were cut back, 5 bases at V and 4 bases at J, with 12 bases in the middle. Germline lookup yields CDR1 SGHDT and CDR2 YYEEEE. Here the CDR3 DNA reads TGTGCCAGCAGTTCACGGATAGCAGAGACCCAGTACTTC. It specifies CASSSRIAETQYF.

This clonotype has just a few counts. This chain uses TRBV20-1 with TRBJ2-1; D may match TRBD1 or TRBD2 (5 bases each). CDR3 size: 16 residues. The germline gives CDR1 DFQATT, CDR2 SNEGSKA (reference sequence). Trimming cost V 0 bases and J 0 bases, with 12 bases left between them. CDR3 bases: TGCAGTGCTAGAGATCCGGGGCTTAGCTCCTACAATGAGCAGTTCTTC. This gives the protein CSARDPGLSSYNEQFF.

This clonotype is a singleton in its sample. The chain combines TRBV29-1 with TRBJ2-7; 7 bases align to TRBD1. The ends lost 8 bases at V and 0 bases at J; junction bases unmatched: 7. CDR1 SQVTM and CDR2 ANQGSEA come from the germline V gene. The CDR3 totals 13 residues. The CDR3 here is CSINRGYSYEQYF. In DNA form, the CDR3 reads TGCAGCATTAACAGGGGCTACTCCTACGAGCAGTACTTC.

This clonotype was seen many times. The V and J genes are TRBV19 and TRBJ1-1; D unresolved. V shed 9 bases and J shed 4 bases, with 18 bases lying between them. This CDR3 has 14 residues. Germline-derived CDR1 and CDR2 are LNHDA and SQIVND (reference sequence). CDR3 nucleotide sequence: TGTGCCAGCAGACCGTTGGGAGGGTCCACTGAAGCTTTCTTT. It yields the protein CASRPLGGSTEAFF.

The chain combines TRBV6-1 with TRBJ2-7; the match to TRBD1 covers 9 bases. Germline-derived CDR1 and CDR2 are MNHNS and SASEGT. The CDR3 loop spans 16 amino acids. The ends lost 5 bases at V and 1 base at J; junction bases unmatched: 9. The CDR3 sequence is CASSTEGQGISYEQYF. The CDR3 DNA reads as TGTGCCAGCAGTACGGAAGGACAGGGGATTTCCTACGAGCAGTACTTC.

This clonotype was counted only a few times. CDR3 sequence reads: CASSLRTSPVADTQYF. The CDR3 coding sequence is TGCGCCAGCAGCTTGAGGACTAGCCCAGTAGCAGATACGCAGTATTTT. V and J are TRBV5-1 and TRBJ2-3; TRBD2 matches at 8 bases. Germline V gene lookup returns CDR1 SGHRS and CDR2 YFSETQ. V shed 1 base and J 4 bases; nucleotides not matched to a gene: 8. The CDR3 has 16 amino acids.